This TCR beta chain is from a study of OX40 agonist ivuxolimab in advanced cancers. Across the whole study: Patients were given ivuxolimab, an antibody that agonizes OX40 (CD134).

Libraries were prepared by immunoSEQ multiplex PCR; TCRdb keeps only in-frame clonotypes and omits some of them. This table holds tens of thousands of clones, 80% to 90% found once. V was shortened by 0 bases and J by 7 bases, with 16 bases between the two germline ends. CDR1 is SGHRS, CDR2 YFSETQ, per germline. This CDR3 contains 15 residues. The source of this sequence is an adult with an advanced solid tumor such as melanoma, head and neck, liver or kidney cancer. J is TRBJ1-1 and V is TRBV5-1, with D unclear. Sequencing was performed on CD4+ or CD8+ T cells sorted from blood, taken in a trial of the OX40 agonist ivuxolimab. Written as DNA, the CDR3 is TGCGCCAGCAGCTTGGACTCCTTCAACGACCTTGAAGCTTTCTTT. Its protein product is CASSLDSFNDLEAFF.